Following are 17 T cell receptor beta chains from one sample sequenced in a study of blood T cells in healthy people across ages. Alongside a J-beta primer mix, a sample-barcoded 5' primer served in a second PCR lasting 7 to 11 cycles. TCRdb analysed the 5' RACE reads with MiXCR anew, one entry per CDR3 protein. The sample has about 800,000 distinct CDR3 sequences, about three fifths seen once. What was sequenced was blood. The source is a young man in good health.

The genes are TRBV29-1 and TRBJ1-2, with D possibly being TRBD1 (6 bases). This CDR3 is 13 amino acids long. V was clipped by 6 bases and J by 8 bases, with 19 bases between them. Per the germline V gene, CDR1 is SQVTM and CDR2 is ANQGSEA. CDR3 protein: CSVGNRDTWGYTF. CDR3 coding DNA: TGCAGCGTCGGTAACCGGGACACTTGGGGCTACACCTTC. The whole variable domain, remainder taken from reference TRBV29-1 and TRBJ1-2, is SAVISQKPSRDICQRGTSLTIQCQVDSQVTMMFWYRQQPGQSLTLIATANQGSEATYESGFVIDKFPISRPNLTFSTLTVSNMSPEDSSIYLCSVGNRDTWGYTFGSGTRLTVV.

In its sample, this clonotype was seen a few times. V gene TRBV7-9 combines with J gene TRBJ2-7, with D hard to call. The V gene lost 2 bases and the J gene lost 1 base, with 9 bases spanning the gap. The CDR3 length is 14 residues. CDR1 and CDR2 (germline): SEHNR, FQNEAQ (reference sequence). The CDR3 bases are TGTGCCAGCAGCTTAACGGCCAGTTCCTACGAGCAGTACTTC. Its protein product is CASSLTASSYEQYF.

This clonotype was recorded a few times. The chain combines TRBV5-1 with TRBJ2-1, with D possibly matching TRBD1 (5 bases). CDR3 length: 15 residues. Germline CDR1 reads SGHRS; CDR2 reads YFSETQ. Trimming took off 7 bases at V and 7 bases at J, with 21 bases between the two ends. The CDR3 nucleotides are TGCGCCAGCCGCCTTCAGTTGTCGGCAGGGAATGAGCAGTTCTTC. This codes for CASRLQLSAGNEQFF.

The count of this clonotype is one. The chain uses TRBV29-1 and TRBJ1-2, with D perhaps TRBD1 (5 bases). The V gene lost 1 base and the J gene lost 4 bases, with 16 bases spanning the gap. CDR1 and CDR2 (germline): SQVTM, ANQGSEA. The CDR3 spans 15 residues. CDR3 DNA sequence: TGCAGCGTTGAAGTAGGCAGGGCTGATCTCTATGGCTACACCTTC. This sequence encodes CSVEVGRADLYGYTF.

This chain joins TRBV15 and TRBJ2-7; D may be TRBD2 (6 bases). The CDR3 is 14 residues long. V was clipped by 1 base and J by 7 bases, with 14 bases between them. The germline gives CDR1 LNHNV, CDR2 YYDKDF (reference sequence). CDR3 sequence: CATSRAGAYNEQYF. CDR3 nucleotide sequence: TGTGCCACCAGCAGAGCGGGAGCCTACAATGAGCAGTACTTC. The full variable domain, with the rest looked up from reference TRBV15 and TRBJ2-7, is DAMVIQNPRYQVTQFGKPVTLSCSQTLNHNVMYWYQQKSSQAPKLLFHYYDKDFNNEADTPDNFQSRRPNTSFCFLDIRSPGLGDTAMYLCATSRAGAYNEQYFGPGTRLTVT.

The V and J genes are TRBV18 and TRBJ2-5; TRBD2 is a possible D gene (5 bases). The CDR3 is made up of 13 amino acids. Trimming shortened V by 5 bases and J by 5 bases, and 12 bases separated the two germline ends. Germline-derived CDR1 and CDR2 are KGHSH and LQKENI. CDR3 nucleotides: TGTGCCAGCTCAATCGGGCGGGCTGAGACCCAGTACTTC. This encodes CASSIGRAETQYF.

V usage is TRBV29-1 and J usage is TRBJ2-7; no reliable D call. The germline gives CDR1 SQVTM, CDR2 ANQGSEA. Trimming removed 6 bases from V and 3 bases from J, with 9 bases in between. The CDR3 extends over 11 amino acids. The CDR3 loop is CSVLKGYEQYF. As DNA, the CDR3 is TGCAGCGTCCTAAAAGGCTACGAGCAGTACTTC.

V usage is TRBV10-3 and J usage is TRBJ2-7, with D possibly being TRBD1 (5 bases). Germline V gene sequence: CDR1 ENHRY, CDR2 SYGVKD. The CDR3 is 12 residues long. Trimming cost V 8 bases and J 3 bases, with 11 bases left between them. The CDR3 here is CAIGGRDYEQYF. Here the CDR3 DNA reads TGTGCCATCGGTGGCAGGGACTACGAGCAGTACTTC.

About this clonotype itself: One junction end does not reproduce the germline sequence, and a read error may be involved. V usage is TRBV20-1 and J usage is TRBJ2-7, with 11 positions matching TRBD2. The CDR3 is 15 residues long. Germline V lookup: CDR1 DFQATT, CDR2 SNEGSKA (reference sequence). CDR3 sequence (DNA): TGCAGCGCTAGAGATCACACTAGCGGGAGCTACGAGCAGTACTTC. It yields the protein CSARDHTSGSYEQYF.

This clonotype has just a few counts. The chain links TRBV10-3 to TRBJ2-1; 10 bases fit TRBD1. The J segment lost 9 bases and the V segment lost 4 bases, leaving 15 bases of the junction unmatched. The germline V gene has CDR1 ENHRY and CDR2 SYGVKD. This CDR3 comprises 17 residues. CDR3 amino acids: CAISGRRGTGVNGEQFF. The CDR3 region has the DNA TGTGCCATCAGTGGACGTCGAGGGACAGGGGTTAACGGTGAGCAGTTCTTC.

The CDR3 sequence is CASTTGLAGANEQFF. DNA of the CDR3: TGTGCCAGCACCACTGGGCTAGCGGGAGCAAATGAGCAGTTCTTC. The gene calls are TRBV11-2 and TRBJ2-1; TRBD2 agrees at 10 bases. V shed 7 bases and J 7 bases; nucleotides not matched to a gene: 10. The V gene's germline CDR1 is SGHAT and CDR2 FQNNGV. The CDR3 length is 15 residues. Filled out from reference TRBV11-2 and TRBJ2-1, the complete variable domain reads EAGVAQSPRYKIIEKRQSVAFWCNPISGHATLYWYQQILGQGPKLLIQFQNNGVVDDSQLPKDRFSAERLKGVDSTLKIQPAKLEDSAVYLCASTTGLAGANEQFFGPGTRLTVL.

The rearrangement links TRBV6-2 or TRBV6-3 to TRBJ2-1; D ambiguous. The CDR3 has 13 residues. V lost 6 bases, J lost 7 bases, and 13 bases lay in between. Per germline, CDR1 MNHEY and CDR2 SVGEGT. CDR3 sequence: CASRLRMMNEQFF. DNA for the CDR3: TGTGCCAGCAGACTTAGAATGATGAATGAGCAGTTCTTC.

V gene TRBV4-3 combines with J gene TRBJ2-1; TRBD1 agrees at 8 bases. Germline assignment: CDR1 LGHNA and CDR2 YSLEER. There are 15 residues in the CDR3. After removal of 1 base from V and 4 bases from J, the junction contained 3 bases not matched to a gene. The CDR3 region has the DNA TGCGCCAGCAGCCAAGTTAGGGACAGGTACAATGAGCAGTTCTTC. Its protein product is CASSQVRDRYNEQFF.

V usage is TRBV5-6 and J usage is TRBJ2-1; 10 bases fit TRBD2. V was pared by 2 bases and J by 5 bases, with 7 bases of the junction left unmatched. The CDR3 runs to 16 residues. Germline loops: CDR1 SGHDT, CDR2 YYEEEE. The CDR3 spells CASSFGSLAGDNEQFF. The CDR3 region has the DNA TGTGCCAGCAGCTTCGGTAGTCTAGCGGGGGACAATGAGCAGTTCTTC.

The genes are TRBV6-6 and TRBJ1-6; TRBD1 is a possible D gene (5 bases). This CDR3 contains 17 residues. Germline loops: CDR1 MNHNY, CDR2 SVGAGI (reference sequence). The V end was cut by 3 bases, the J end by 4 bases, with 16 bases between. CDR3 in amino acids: CASSYAQGPPYNSPLHF. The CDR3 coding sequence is TGTGCCAGCAGTTATGCTCAGGGTCCCCCTTATAATTCACCCCTCCACTTT.

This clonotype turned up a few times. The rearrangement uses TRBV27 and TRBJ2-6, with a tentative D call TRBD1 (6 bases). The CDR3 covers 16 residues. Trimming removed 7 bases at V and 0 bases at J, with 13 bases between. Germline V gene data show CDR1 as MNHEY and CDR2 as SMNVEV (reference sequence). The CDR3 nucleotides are TGTGCCAGCACCATGGGGACACTCTCTGGGGCCAACGTCCTGACTTTC. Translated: CASTMGTLSGANVLTF.

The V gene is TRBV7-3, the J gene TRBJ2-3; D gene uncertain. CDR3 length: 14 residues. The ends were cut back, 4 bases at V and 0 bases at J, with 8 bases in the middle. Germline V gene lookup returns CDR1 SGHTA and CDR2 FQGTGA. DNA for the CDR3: TGTGCCAGCAGCTGGTACGATAGCACAGATACGCAGTATTTT. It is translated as CASSWYDSTDTQYF.